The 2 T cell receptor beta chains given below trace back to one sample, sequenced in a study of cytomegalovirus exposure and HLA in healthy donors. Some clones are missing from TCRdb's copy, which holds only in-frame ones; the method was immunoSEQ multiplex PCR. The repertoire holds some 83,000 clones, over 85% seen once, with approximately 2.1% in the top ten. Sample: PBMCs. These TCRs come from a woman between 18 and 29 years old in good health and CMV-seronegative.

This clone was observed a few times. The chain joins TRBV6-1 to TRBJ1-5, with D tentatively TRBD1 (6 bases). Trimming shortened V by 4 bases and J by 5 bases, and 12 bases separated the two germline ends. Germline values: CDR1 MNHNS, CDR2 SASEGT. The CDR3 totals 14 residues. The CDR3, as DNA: TGTGCCAGCAGTGCACAGGGAGGGGATCAGCCCCAGCATTTT. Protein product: CASSAQGGDQPQHF.

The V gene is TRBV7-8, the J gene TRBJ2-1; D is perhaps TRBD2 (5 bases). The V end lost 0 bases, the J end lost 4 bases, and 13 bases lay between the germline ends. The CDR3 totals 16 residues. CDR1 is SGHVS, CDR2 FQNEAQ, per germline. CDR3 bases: TGTGCCAGCAGCTTAGCGGGGTGGGGAGCATACAATGAGCAGTTCTTC. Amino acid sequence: CASSLAGWGAYNEQFF.